This T cell receptor (beta chain) comes out of a study of T cells in Graves' hyperthyroidism and ophthalmopathy. In its sample, this clonotype was seen many times. Its antigen is as yet unknown. General observations from the study: In the blood, most expanded thyroid clonotypes above 0.001 appeared as well.

The investigators amplified TCR beta CDR3 regions from RNA transcripts. The study used the HTBI primer set for a first-round RT-PCR of the TCR CDR3. TCRdb analysed the multiplex PCR reads with MiXCR anew, one entry per CDR3 protein. Of roughly 300,000 distinct CDR3 sequences listed, 21% are singletons. This TCR came from a woman between 45 and 60 years old with Graves' hyperthyroidism. Material: blood.

CDR3 in amino acids: CASSFRRGPTTRLNTGELFF. CDR3 bases: TGTGCCAGCAGTTTTAGGCGGGGGCCGACAACCCGTTTAAACACCGGGGAGCTGTTTTTT. The rearrangement joins TRBV12-3 or TRBV12-4 to TRBJ2-2, with TRBD2 as a possible D gene (7 bases). V was pared by 3 bases and J by 2 bases, with 25 bases between. This CDR3 is built from 20 residues.